The rows below give T cell receptor beta chains drawn from one sample of a study of blood T cell repertoires in COVID-19. The data were produced by immunoSEQ multiplex PCR, yet TCRdb's version contains in-frame clones alone and is incomplete. The sample holds more than 85,000 clones, about 86% seen once. Material: peripheral blood. The receptor source for this set is a man between 50 and 59 years old with COVID-19, enrolled during active disease. CDR3s include the opening cysteine and the closing phenylalanine or tryptophan. D genes are given only for firm matches. Clone size appears in some rows only: once, few, many, or a class for an expanded clone.

d_gene	v_gene	abundance	j_gene	CDR3nt	CDR3aa
TRBD2	TRBV7-9	.	TRBJ2-1	TGTGCCAGCAGCTTAATGGGACTAGCGGGGTATGATGAGCAGTTCTTC	CASSLMGLAGYDEQFF
TRBD2	TRBV9	.	TRBJ2-2	TGTGCCAGCAGCGTAGCACCAGCGGGGGTATCGAACACCGGGGAGCTGTTTTTT	CASSVAPAGVSNTGELFF
.	TRBV7-2	.	TRBJ1-3	TGTGCCAGCAGCTTAGGGGGGCGAGGAAACACCATATATTTT	CASSLGGRGNTIYF
.	TRBV5-6	.	TRBJ2-4	TGTGCCAGCAGCTTGGCCACGGGGGTGGTCAGTTACTTC	CASSLATGVVSYF
.	TRBV4-3	.	TRBJ2-7	TGCGCCAGCAGCCAAGACTCAACGGGGGACTACGAGCAGTACTTC	CASSQDSTGDYEQYF
TRBD1	TRBV6-5	few	TRBJ1-2	TGTGCCAGCGGTATGGGACAGTCCTATGGCTACACCTTC	CASGMGQSYGYTF
TRBD1	TRBV18	.	TRBJ1-4	TGTGCCAGCTCACCCCGGGACAGGGATGCAACTAATGAAAAACTGTTTTTT	CASSPRDRDATNEKLFF
.	TRBV7-7	.	TRBJ1-1	TGTGCTAGCAGCTTAGCAACAGACAGTGAAGCTTTCTTT	CASSLATDSEAFF
TRBD1	TRBV2	.	TRBJ2-2	TGTGCCAGCAGTGAACGTCGGACAGGGGGTAGCACCGGGGAGCTGTTTTTT	CASSERRTGGSTGELFF
.	TRBV11-2	.	TRBJ2-7	TGTGCCAGCAGCCCAACATCAGGGGACCCCTACGAGCAGTACTTC	CASSPTSGDPYEQYF
.	TRBV28	once	TRBJ1-2	TGTGCCAGCCGAACCCGGGGGGCGCATTACAATGGCTACACCTTC	CASRTRGAHYNGYTF
.	TRBV11-2	.	TRBJ2-2	TGTGCCAGCAGGAAAACAGGGACCGGGGAGCTGTTTTTT	CASRKTGTGELFF
TRBD1	TRBV24-1	.	TRBJ1-2	TGTGCCACCAGTGATTCCGACAGGGTCGGCTACACCTTC	CATSDSDRVGYTF
TRBD2	TRBV10-1	.	TRBJ2-2	TGCGCCAGCAGTGAACTAGCGGGGGCAACCGACACCGGGGAGCTGTTTTTT	CASSELAGATDTGELFF
.	TRBV4-2	medium-sized	TRBJ1-2	TGTGCCAGCAGCCCCGAAATTCTCACGGGGGGCGGTGGTGGCTACACCTTC	CASSPEILTGGGGGYTF
TRBD1	TRBV27	.	TRBJ2-7	TGTGCCAGCAGTTACGAAAGGGACAGGGTCTACGAGCAGTACTTC	CASSYERDRVYEQYF
.	TRBV2	.	TRBJ2-1	TGTGCCAGCAGGCCCCTCCGGGAGACAGAGCAGTTCTTC	CASRPLRETEQFF
TRBD2	TRBV2	.	TRBJ2-1	TGTGCCAGCAGTGAAGGTCGACTAGCGGGGGAACTGAATGAGCAGTTCTTC	CASSEGRLAGELNEQFF
.	TRBV5-1	.	TRBJ1-6	TGCGCCAGCAGCCTCTCCCAGGGAGGGTCACCCCTCCACTTT	CASSLSQGGSPLHF
.	TRBV11-2	.	TRBJ2-7	TGTGCCAGCAGCAACGGACAGACCTACGAGCAGTACTTC	CASSNGQTYEQYF
.	TRBV18	.	TRBJ1-3	TGTGCCAGCTCACCCGACAGGACCTTCTCTGGAAACACCATATATTTT	CASSPDRTFSGNTIYF
.	TRBV9	once	TRBJ1-1	TGTGCCAGCAGCGTAGCGCCAACTATGAACACTGAAGCTTTCTTT	CASSVAPTMNTEAFF
.	TRBV28	.	TRBJ1-1	TGTGCCAGCCGCGGCCCAAACACTGAAGCTTTCTTT	CASRGPNTEAFF
TRBD1	TRBV2	.	TRBJ1-5	TGTGCCAGCAGTGTCGGAGGGACAGGGCATCAGCCCCAGCATTTT	CASSVGGTGHQPQHF
.	TRBV21-1	few	TRBJ1-3	TGTGCCAGCAGCAAAGGGGGCCAGGGATGTACTGGAAACACCATATATTTT	CASSKGGQGCTGNTIYF
.	TRBV6-6	.	TRBJ1-4	TGTGCCAGCAGTTACCTAAGGGGGATTAATGAAAAACTGTTTTTT	CASSYLRGINEKLFF
.	TRBV7-3	.	TRBJ2-1	TGTGCCAGCAGCTTAAACAATTTCTCGGGAGATGAGCAGTTCTTC	CASSLNNFSGDEQFF
TRBD1	TRBV28	.	TRBJ2-2	TGTGCCAGCAGTTTCCGGGACAGGGAAACCCGGGAGCTGTTTTTT	CASSFRDRETRELFF
TRBD1	TRBV19	.	TRBJ1-2	TGTGCCAGTAGTCCCAGACAGGGAAGTTGGGATGGCTACACCTTC	CASSPRQGSWDGYTF
TRBD1	TRBV18	few	TRBJ1-6	TGTGCCAGCTCCCCAGGACAGGATGGTTCACCCCTCCACTTT	CASSPGQDGSPLHF
.	TRBV7-9	.	TRBJ1-2	TGTGCCAGCAGCTTGACAGAGCCAGAAGGAGGCTACACCTTC	CASSLTEPEGGYTF
TRBD2	TRBV28	.	TRBJ2-7	TGTGCCAGCAGGCGGGGGGGGCCAGCCTACGAGCAGTACTTC	CASRRGGPAYEQYF
.	TRBV3-1/TRBV3-2	.	TRBJ2-7	TGTGCCAGCTCCATGGCAAACTACGAGCAGTACTTC	CASSMANYEQYF
TRBD1	TRBV30	.	TRBJ1-2	TGTGCCACTCCGGGACAGACAACCCGGGTCGCCGGCTACACCTTC	CATPGQTTRVAGYTF
.	TRBV15	.	TRBJ2-1	TGTGCCACCGCCACTGCGGGCGGGAATGAGCAGTTCTTC	CATATAGGNEQFF
TRBD1	TRBV10-3	.	TRBJ2-7	TGTGCCACTACCGACGAAGGGGGCCCCTACGAGCAGTACTTC	CATTDEGGPYEQYF
.	TRBV11-1	.	TRBJ2-1	TGTGCCAGCAGCTCGGCTAGTACATACAATGAGCAGTTCTTC	CASSSASTYNEQFF
.	TRBV2	.	TRBJ1-6	TGTGCCAGCAGTGTGAGAGGTGATAATTCACCCCTCCACTTT	CASSVRGDNSPLHF
TRBD2	TRBV18	.	TRBJ2-3	TGTGCCAGCTCACCACAGGGAGGGGATACGCAGTATTTT	CASSPQGGDTQYF
.	TRBV15	.	TRBJ2-5	TGTGCCACCAGCAGAGGGGAGGGGGACGGAGAGACCCAGTACTTC	CATSRGEGDGETQYF
.	TRBV7-9	.	TRBJ1-2	TGTGCCAGCAGCAAGGGTGGCTTCCGGGAATTCTATGGCTACACCTTC	CASSKGGFREFYGYTF
.	TRBV5-1	.	TRBJ1-1	TGCGCCAGCACCGAGGGGGCTGAAGCTTTCTTT	CASTEGAEAFF